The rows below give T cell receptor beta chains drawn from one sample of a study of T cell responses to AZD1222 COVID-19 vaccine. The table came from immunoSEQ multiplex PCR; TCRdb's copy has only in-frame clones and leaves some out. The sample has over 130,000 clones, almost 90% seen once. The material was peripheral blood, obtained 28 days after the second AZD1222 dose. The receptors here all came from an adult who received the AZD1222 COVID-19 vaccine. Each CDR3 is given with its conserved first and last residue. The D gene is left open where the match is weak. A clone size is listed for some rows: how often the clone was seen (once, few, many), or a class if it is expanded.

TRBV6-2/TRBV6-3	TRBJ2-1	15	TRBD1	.	CASSRGQVIYNEQFF	TGTGCCAGCAGTCGAGGACAGGTTATCTACAATGAGCAGTTCTTC
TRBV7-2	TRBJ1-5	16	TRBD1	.	CASSLPDRVSNQPQHF	TGTGCCAGCAGTTTGCCGGACAGGGTGAGCAATCAGCCCCAGCATTTT
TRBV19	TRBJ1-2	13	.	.	CASAWGGADGYTF	TGTGCCAGTGCCTGGGGGGGCGCGGATGGCTACACCTTC
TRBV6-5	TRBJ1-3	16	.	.	CASSYSSNSPGNTIYF	TGTGCCAGCAGTTACTCGAGTAACAGCCCTGGAAACACCATATATTTT
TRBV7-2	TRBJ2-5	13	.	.	CASSLESQETQYF	TGTGCCAGCAGCTTAGAGTCTCAAGAGACCCAGTACTTC
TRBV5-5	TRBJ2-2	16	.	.	CASSVGRTSNTGELFF	TGTGCCAGCAGCGTGGGACGAACGTCGAACACCGGGGAGCTGTTTTTT
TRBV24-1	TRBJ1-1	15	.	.	CATSDIGRVNTEAFF	TGTGCCACCAGTGATATTGGACGGGTGAACACTGAAGCTTTCTTT
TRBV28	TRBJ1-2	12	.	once	CASSLVGKGYTF	TGTGCCAGCAGTTTGGTAGGGAAGGGCTACACCTTC
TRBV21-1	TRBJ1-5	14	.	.	CASSKRRVSWPQHF	TGTGCCAGCAGCAAAAGGAGGGTCTCCTGGCCCCAGCATTTT
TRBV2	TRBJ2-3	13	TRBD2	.	CASGPSGSDTQYF	TGTGCCAGCGGTCCTAGCGGGTCGGATACGCAGTATTTT
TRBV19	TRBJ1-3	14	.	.	CASSITGSGNTIYF	TGTGCCAGTAGTATCACCGGCTCTGGAAACACCATATATTTT
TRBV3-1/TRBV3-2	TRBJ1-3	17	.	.	CASSLSQRRNAGNTIYF	TGTGCCAGCAGCCTAAGTCAGCGACGAAACGCTGGAAACACCATATATTTT
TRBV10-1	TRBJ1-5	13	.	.	CASSGGLNQPQHF	TGCGCCAGCAGTGGGGGACTCAATCAGCCCCAGCATTTT
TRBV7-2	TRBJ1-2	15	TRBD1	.	CASSTTSGGAGGYTF	TGTGCCAGCAGCACCACCTCAGGGGGCGCTGGGGGCTACACCTTC
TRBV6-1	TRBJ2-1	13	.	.	CASSVAGRNEQFF	TGTGCCAGCAGTGTAGCCGGCCGAAATGAGCAGTTCTTC
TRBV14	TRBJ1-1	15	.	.	CASSQSMGANTEAFF	TGTGCCAGCAGCCAGTCGATGGGGGCCAACACTGAAGCTTTCTTT
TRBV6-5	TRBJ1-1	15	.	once	CASSYSSAVNTEAFF	TGTGCCAGCAGTTACTCGAGCGCAGTGAACACTGAAGCTTTCTTT
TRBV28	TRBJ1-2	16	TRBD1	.	CASSSDYRGRNYGYTF	TGTGCCAGCAGTTCTGACTACAGGGGTAGGAACTATGGCTACACCTTC
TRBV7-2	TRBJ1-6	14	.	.	CASRADRYNSPLHF	TGTGCCAGCAGAGCGGACAGATATAATTCACCCCTCCACTTT
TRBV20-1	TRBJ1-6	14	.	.	CSASDGSGNSPLHF	TGCAGTGCTAGTGATGGATCCGGAAATTCACCCCTCCACTTT
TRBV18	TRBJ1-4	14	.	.	CASSRAGGNEKLFF	TGTGCCAGCTCACGGGCAGGAGGGAATGAAAAACTGTTTTTT
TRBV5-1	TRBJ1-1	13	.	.	CASSYGPNTEAFF	TGCGCCAGCAGCTACGGACCGAACACTGAAGCTTTCTTT
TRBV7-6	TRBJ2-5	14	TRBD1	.	CASSQQGAGETQYF	TGTGCCAGCAGTCAACAGGGGGCTGGGGAGACCCAGTACTTC
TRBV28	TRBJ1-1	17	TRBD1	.	CASSQDRGRGMNTEAFF	TGTGCCAGCAGCCAAGACAGGGGGAGAGGAATGAACACTGAAGCTTTCTTT
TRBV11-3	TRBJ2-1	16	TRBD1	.	CASSSGQGNSYNEQFF	TGTGCCAGCAGCTCAGGACAGGGAAACTCCTACAATGAGCAATTCTTC
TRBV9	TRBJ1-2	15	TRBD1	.	CASSFSQGAHYGYTF	TGTGCCAGCAGCTTCAGCCAGGGGGCCCACTATGGCTACACCTTC
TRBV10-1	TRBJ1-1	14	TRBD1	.	CASSSQGGNTEAFF	TGCGCCAGCAGTTCGCAGGGGGGGAACACTGAAGCTTTCTTT
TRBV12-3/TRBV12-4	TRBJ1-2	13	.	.	CASSLAENYGYTF	TGTGCCAGCAGTTTAGCGGAAAACTATGGCTACACCTTC
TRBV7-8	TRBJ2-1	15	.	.	CASSLLAYYYNEQFF	TGTGCCAGCAGCTTATTGGCTTACTACTACAATGAGCAGTTCTTC
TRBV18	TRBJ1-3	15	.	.	CASSPTKTSGNTIYF	TGTGCCAGCTCACCCACCAAGACCTCTGGAAACACCATATATTTT
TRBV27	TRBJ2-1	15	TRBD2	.	CASSPGLVLYNEQFF	TGTGCCAGCAGCCCGGGACTAGTTTTATACAATGAGCAGTTCTTC
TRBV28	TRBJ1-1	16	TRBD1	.	CASRSGQGLMNTEAFF	TGTGCCAGCAGATCGGGACAGGGGCTTATGAACACTGAAGCTTTCTTT
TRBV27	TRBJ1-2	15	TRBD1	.	CASSTTGTGPYGYTF	TGTGCCAGCAGTACTACCGGGACAGGTCCATATGGCTACACCTTC
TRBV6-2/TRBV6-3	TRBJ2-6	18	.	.	CASSYESGSTPGANVLTF	TGTGCCAGCAGTTACGAGTCAGGGTCCACCCCTGGGGCCAACGTCCTGACTTTC
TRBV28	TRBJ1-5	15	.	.	CASSLGEGMRQPQHF	TGTGCCAGCAGTTTGGGGGAAGGGATGCGTCAGCCCCAGCATTTT
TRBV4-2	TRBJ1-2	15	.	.	CASSQEGVANYGYTF	TGTGCCAGCAGCCAAGAAGGAGTCGCTAACTATGGCTACACCTTC
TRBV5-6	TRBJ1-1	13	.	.	CASSHVLNTEAFF	TGTGCCAGCAGCCATGTTCTGAACACTGAAGCTTTCTTT
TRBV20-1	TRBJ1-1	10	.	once	CSASVTEAFF	TGCAGTGCCTCAGTAACTGAAGCTTTCTTT
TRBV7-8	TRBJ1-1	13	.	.	CASSPNPGSEAFF	TGTGCCAGCAGCCCGAACCCGGGGAGTGAAGCTTTCTTT
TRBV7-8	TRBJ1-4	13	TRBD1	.	CASSQGAGEKLFF	TGTGCCAGCAGCCAGGGGGCAGGGGAAAAACTGTTTTTT
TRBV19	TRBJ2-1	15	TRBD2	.	CASSILAGGINEQFF	TGTGCCAGTAGTATATTAGCGGGAGGGATCAATGAGCAGTTCTTC
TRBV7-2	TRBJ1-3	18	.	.	CASSFPRSPKPTGNTIYF	TGTGCCAGCAGCTTCCCCAGATCCCCGAAACCCACTGGAAACACCATATATTTT
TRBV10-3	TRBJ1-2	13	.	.	CAISEEGGYGYTF	TGTGCCATCAGTGAAGAAGGCGGCTATGGCTACACCTTC
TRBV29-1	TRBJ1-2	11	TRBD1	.	CSVDRGNGYTF	TGCAGCGTTGACAGGGGGAACGGCTACACCTTC
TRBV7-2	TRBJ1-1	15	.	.	CASSLSAGWNTEAFF	TGTGCCAGCAGCTTGTCGGCAGGTTGGAACACTGAAGCTTTCTTT
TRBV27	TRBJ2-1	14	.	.	CASSFVDPYNEQFF	TGTGCCAGCAGTTTCGTGGACCCATACAATGAGCAGTTCTTC
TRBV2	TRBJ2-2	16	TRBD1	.	CASSNRGLTSTGELFF	TGTGCCAGCAGTAACAGGGGTCTTACTTCCACCGGGGAGCTGTTTTTT